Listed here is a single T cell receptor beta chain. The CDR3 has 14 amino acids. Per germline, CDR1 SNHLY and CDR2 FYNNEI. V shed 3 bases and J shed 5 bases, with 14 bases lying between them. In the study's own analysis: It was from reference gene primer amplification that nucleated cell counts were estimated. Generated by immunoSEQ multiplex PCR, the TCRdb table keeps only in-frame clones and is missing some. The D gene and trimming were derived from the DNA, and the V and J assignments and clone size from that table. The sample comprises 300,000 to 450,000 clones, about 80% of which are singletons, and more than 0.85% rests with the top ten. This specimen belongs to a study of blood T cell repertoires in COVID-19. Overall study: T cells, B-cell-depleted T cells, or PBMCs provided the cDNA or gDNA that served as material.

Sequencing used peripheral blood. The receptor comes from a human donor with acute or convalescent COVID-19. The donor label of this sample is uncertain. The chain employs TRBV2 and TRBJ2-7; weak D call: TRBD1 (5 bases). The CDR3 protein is CASSEGQANDEQYF. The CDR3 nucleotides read TGTGCCAGCAGTGAGGGGCAGGCCAACGACGAGCAGTACTTC.